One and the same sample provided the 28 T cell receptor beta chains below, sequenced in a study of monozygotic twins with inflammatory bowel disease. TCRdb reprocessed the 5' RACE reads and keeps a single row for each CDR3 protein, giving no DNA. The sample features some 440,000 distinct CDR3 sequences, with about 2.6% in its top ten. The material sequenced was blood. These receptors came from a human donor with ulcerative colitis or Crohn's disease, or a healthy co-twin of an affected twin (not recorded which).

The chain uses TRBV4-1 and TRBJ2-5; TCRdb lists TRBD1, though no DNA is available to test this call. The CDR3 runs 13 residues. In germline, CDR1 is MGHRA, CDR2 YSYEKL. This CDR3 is CASSQDTPGTQYF.

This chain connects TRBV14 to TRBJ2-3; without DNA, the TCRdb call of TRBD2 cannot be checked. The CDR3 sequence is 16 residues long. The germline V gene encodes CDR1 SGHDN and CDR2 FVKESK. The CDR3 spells CASSQERPLRADTQYF.

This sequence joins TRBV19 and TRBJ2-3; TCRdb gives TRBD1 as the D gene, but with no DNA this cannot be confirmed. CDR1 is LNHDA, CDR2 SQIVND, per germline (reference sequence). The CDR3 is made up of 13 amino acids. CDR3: CASVRGAGDTQYF.

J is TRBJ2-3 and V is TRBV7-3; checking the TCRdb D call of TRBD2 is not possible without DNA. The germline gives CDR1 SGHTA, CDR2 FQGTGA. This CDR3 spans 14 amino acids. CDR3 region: CASSDYSSTDTQYF.

CDR3 residues: CASSHLSSSTNEKLFF. The V call is TRBV18, the J call TRBJ1-4. The CDR3 extends over 16 amino acids. Per germline, CDR1 KGHSH and CDR2 LQKENI. Full variable domain (remainder filled in from reference TRBV18 and TRBJ1-4): NAGVMQNPRHLVRRRGQEARLRCSPMKGHSHVYWYRQLPEEGLKFMVYLQKENIIDESGMPKERFSAEFPKEGPSILRIQQVVRGDSAAYFCASSHLSSSTNEKLFFGSGTQLSVL.

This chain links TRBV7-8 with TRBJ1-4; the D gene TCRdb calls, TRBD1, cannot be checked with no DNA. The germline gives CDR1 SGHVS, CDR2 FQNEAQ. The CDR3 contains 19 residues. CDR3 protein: CASSLARTGVVGTNEKLFF.

This chain's CDR3 is CASSHGAAETQYF. The chain recombines TRBV11-2 with TRBJ2-5; TCRdb outputs TRBD1, but without DNA this stays unchecked. The CDR3 has 13 residues. Germline V gives CDR1 SGHAT, CDR2 FQNNGV. Full variable domain (missing parts from reference TRBV11-2 and TRBJ2-5): EAGVAQSPRYKIIEKRQSVAFWCNPISGHATLYWYQQILGQGPKLLIQFQNNGVVDDSQLPKDRFSAERLKGVDSTLKIQPAKLEDSAVYLCASSHGAAETQYFGPGTRLLVL.

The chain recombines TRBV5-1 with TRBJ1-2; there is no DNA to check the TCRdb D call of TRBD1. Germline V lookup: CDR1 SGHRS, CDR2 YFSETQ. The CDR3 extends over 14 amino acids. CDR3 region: CASSLPTGGDGYTF. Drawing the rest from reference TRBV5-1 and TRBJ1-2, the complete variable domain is KAGVTQTPRYLIKTRGQQVTLSCSPISGHRSVSWYQQTPGQGLQFLFEYFSETQRNKGNFPGRFSGRQFSNSRSEMNVSTLELGDSALYLCASSLPTGGDGYTFGSGTRLTVV.

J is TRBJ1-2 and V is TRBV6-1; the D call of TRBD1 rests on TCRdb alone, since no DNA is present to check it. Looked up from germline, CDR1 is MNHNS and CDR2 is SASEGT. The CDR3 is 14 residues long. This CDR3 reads CASISTGRDYGYTF.

CDR3 sequence: CSASGPRGDIQYF. The chain has TRBV20-1 and TRBJ2-4; TCRdb lists TRBD1, though no DNA is available to test this call. This CDR3 has 13 residues. In germline, CDR1 is DFQATT, CDR2 SNEGSKA (reference sequence).

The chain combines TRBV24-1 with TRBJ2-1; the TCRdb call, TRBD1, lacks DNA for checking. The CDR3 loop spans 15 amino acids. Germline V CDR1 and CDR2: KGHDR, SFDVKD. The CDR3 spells CATSDLTVGSDEQFF.

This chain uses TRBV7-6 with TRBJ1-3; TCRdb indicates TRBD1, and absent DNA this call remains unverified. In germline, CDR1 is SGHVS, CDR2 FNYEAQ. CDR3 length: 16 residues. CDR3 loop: CASSLGPGLTRDTIYF.

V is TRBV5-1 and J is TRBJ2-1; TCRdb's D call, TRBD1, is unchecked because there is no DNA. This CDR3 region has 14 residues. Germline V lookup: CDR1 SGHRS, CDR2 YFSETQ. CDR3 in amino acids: CASSRAGAGNEQFF.

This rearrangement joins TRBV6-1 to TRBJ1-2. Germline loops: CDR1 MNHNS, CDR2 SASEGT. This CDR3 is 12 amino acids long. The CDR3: CASRSGNFGYTF.

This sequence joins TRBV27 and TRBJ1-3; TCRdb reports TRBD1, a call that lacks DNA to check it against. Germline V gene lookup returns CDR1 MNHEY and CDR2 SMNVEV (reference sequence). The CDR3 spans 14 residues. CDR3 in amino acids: CASRPGGYGNTIYF.

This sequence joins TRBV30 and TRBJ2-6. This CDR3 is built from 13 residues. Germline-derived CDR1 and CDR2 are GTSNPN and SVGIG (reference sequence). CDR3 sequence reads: CAWDGSGANVLTF.

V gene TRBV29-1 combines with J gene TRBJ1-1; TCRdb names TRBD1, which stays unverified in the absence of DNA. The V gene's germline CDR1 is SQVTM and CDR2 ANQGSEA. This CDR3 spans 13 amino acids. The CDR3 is CSVTGTGFKGAFF.

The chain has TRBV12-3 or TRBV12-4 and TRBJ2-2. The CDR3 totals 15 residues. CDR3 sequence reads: CASSLAGKNTGELFF.

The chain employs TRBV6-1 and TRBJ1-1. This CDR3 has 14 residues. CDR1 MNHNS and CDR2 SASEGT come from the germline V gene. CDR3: CASAGASGGTEAFF.

The CDR3 is CASSFRQGLTKTEAFF. The genes are TRBV7-2 and TRBJ1-1; lacking DNA, the TRBD1 call made by TCRdb goes unchecked. Per the germline V gene, CDR1 is SGHTA and CDR2 is FQGNSA. This CDR3 has 16 residues.

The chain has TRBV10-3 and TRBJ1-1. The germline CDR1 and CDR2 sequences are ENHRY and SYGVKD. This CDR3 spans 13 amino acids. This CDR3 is CAISGPPNTEAFF.

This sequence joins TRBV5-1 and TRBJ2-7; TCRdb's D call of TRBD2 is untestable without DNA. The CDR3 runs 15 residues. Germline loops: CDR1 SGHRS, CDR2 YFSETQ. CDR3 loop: CASSPLAGGYYEQYF.

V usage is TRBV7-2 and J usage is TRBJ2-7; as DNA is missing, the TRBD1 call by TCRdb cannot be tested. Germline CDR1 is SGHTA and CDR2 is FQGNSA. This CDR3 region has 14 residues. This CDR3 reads CASSLGPGAGEQYF.

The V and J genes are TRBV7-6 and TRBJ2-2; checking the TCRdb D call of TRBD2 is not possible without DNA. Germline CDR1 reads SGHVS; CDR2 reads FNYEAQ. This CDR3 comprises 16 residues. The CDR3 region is CASSLGGGLNTGELFF.

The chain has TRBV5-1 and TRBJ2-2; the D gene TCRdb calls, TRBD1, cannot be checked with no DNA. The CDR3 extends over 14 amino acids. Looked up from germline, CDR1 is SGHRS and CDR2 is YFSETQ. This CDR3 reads CASSQDRRDGELFF.

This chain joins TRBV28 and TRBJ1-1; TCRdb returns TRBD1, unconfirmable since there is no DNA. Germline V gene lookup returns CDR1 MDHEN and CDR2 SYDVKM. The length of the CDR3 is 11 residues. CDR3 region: CATRTVTEAFF.

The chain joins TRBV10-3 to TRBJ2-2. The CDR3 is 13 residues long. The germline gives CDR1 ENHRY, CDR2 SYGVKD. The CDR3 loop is CAISVSDTGELFF.

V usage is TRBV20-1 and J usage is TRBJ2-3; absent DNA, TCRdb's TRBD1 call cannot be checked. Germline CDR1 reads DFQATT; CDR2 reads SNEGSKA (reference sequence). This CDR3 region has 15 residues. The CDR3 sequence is CSAPTGGGHTDTQYF.